Each of the 16 T cell receptor beta chains below was sequenced from the same sample in a study of Ad26.COV2.S vaccination and SARS-CoV-2 variants. The treatment denotes: about 20 received Ad26.COV2.S at low or high dose, single or two shots; several received placebo; per-sample allocation not given. Samples came from day 63 after the first vaccine or placebo injection. The method was immunoSEQ multiplex PCR; TCRdb's version includes in-frame clones alone and lacks a portion of them. The table lists 400,000 to 450,000 clones, roughly 87% of them singletons. The material sequenced was peripheral blood, taken in a trial of Ad26.COV2.S vaccine versus placebo. All receptors derive from a person between 18 and 65 years old who received the Ad26.COV2.S COVID-19 vaccine or a placebo.

The chain uses TRBV28 and TRBJ1-5; D remains unclear. V was trimmed by 2 bases and J by 4 bases, leaving 9 bases between them. The CDR3 runs 14 residues. Looked up from germline, CDR1 is MDHEN and CDR2 is SYDVKM. The CDR3, as DNA: TGTGCCAGCAGTTTAGTCACGGCTAATCAGCCCCAGCATTTT. It yields the protein CASSLVTANQPQHF.

CDR3 in amino acids: CASSPETVPPLHF. CDR3 nucleotide sequence: TGCGCCAGCAGCCCCGAGACAGTTCCACCCCTCCACTTT. The chain links TRBV5-1 to TRBJ1-6, with a weak D call TRBD1 (5 bases). There are 13 residues in the CDR3. The germline V gene has CDR1 SGHRS and CDR2 YFSETQ. V lost 4 bases and J lost 11, with 13 bases in between.

V and J are TRBV19 and TRBJ2-2, with TRBD2 matching over 7 bases. Per the germline V gene, CDR1 is LNHDA and CDR2 is SQIVND (reference sequence). V lost 6 bases to trimming and J lost 7 bases; unmatched junction nucleotides: 11. This CDR3 has 15 residues. This CDR3 reads CASSPRGGLVGELFF. DNA of the CDR3: TGTGCCAGTAGCCCCCGGGGAGGGTTGGTCGGGGAGCTGTTTTTT. Together with reference TRBV19 and TRBJ2-2, the CDR3 gives the full variable domain: DGGITQSPKYLFRKEGQNVTLSCEQNLNHDAMYWYRQDPGQGLRLIYYSQIVNDFQKGDIAEGYSVSREKKESFPLTVTSAQKNPTAFYLCASSPRGGLVGELFFGEGSRLTVL.

This sequence joins TRBV19 and TRBJ1-4; tentatively, D is TRBD1 (5 bases). V was cut by 4 bases and J by 2 bases, with 11 bases left in between. CDR1 is LNHDA and CDR2 is SQIVND in the germline V gene (reference sequence). The CDR3 is 15 amino acids. In nucleotides, the CDR3 is TGTGCCAGTAGTACGGGGGTGAGGACTAATGAAAAACTGTTTTTT. This sequence encodes CASSTGVRTNEKLFF.

This chain uses TRBV19 with TRBJ1-2, with D possibly TRBD1 on 5 matching bases. Trimming took off 6 bases at V and 4 bases at J, with 18 bases between the two ends. Germline-derived CDR1 and CDR2 are LNHDA and SQIVND (reference sequence). This CDR3 is 15 amino acids long. In DNA, the CDR3 is TGTGCCAGTAGAGGGACCGTAGCTTCAAGCTATGGCTACACCTTC. It is translated as CASRGTVASSYGYTF.

The V gene is TRBV7-8, the J gene TRBJ2-2, with D unclear. This CDR3 contains 12 residues. Germline CDR1 and CDR2: SGHVS and FQNEAQ. V lost 5 bases, J lost 4 bases, and 5 bases lay in between. This CDR3 reads CASSPTTGELFF. CDR3 bases: TGTGCCAGCAGCCCGACCACCGGGGAGCTGTTTTTT.

The chain has TRBV6-4 and TRBJ2-7; the match to TRBD1 covers 10 bases. Germline CDR1 and CDR2: MRHNA and SNTAGT. This CDR3 contains 21 residues. V dropped 0 bases and J dropped 1; count of bases not matched to a gene: 18. CDR3 sequence (DNA): TGTGCCAGCAGTGACTCGAGTGGAGACAGGGGGCTGAGAATCCCGTCCTACGAGCAGTACTTC. It translates to CASSDSSGDRGLRIPSYEQYF.

The V call is TRBV11-3, the J call TRBJ2-7; D ambiguous. The ends were cut back, 0 bases at V and 1 base at J, with 4 bases in the middle. CDR3 length: 13 amino acids. Germline CDR1 and CDR2: SGHNT and YENEEA. The CDR3 DNA follows: TGTGCCAGCAGCTTAGAGTATTCCTACGAGCAGTACTTC. This sequence encodes CASSLEYSYEQYF.

This chain connects TRBV29-1 to TRBJ1-4, with D unclear. The CDR3 has 11 residues. The ends were cut back, 3 bases at V and 8 bases at J, with 7 bases in the middle. Germline values: CDR1 SQVTM, CDR2 ANQGSEA. The DNA of the CDR3 is TGCAGCGTTGATAGCGGAGAAAAACTGTTTTTT. Amino acids: CSVDSGEKLFF.

The J gene is TRBJ1-5, the V gene TRBV28; D perhaps matches TRBD1 (5 bases). The germline CDR1 and CDR2 sequences are MDHEN and SYDVKM. The ends were cut back, 8 bases at V and 0 bases at J, with 11 bases in the middle. The CDR3 extends over 14 amino acids. CDR3 bases: TGTGCCAGCGACGTGGGGGGTAGCAATCAGCCCCAGCATTTT. It is translated as CASDVGGSNQPQHF.

The CDR3 reads CASTSRTGELFF. CDR3 nucleotides: TGTGCCAGCACTAGCCGTACCGGGGAGCTGTTTTTT. The J gene is TRBJ2-2, the V gene TRBV27; D possibly corresponds to TRBD2 (5 bases). Germline V gene data show CDR1 as MNHEY and CDR2 as SMNVEV (reference sequence). Trimming left V 7 bases short and J 5 bases short, with 8 bases between. The CDR3 covers 12 residues.

As DNA, the CDR3 is TGTGCCACCGGGGACAGAATTAGCCCCGAGGATACGCAGTATTTT. It translates to CATGDRISPEDTQYF. This sequence joins TRBV24-1 and TRBJ2-3, with 7 positions matching TRBD1. The CDR3 has 15 amino acids. CDR1 is KGHDR, CDR2 SFDVKD, per germline. The V gene end was trimmed by 9 bases and the J gene end by 6 bases; junction bases not matched to a gene: 14.

The chain employs TRBV19 and TRBJ2-5, with 10 positions matching TRBD2. The CDR3 is made up of 17 amino acids. Unmatched junction bases numbered 13, after V lost 4 bases and J lost 5 bases. Germline V lookup: CDR1 LNHDA, CDR2 SQIVND (reference sequence). The CDR3 coding sequence is TGTGCCAGTAGTACCAACCTTGGACTAGCGGTGGGCGAGACCCAGTACTTC. Its protein is CASSTNLGLAVGETQYF.

This clone was counted a single time. This rearrangement joins TRBV9 to TRBJ2-1; TRBD2 aligns across 8 bases. J lost 1 base, V lost 4 bases, and 7 bases had no gene match. This CDR3 spans 16 amino acids. The germline V gene encodes CDR1 SGDLS and CDR2 YYNGEE. The CDR3 reads CASSTSGSLSYNEQFF. In DNA form, the CDR3 reads TGTGCCAGCAGCACAAGCGGGAGTTTGTCCTACAATGAGCAGTTCTTC. Based on the CDR3 plus reference TRBV9 and TRBJ2-1, the full variable domain is DSGVTQTPKHLITATGQRVTLRCSPRSGDLSVYWYQQSLDQGLQFLIQYYNGEERAKGNILERFSAQQFPDLHSELNLSSLELGDSALYFCASSTSGSLSYNEQFFGPGTRLTVL.

The chain links TRBV7-9 to TRBJ1-6, with D possibly matching TRBD1 (5 bases). This CDR3 comprises 14 residues. Germline CDR1 SEHNR, CDR2 FQNEAQ (reference sequence). Deletions cut 1 base from V and 10 bases from J, with 11 bases between. CDR3 nucleotide sequence: TGTGCCAGCAGCTTAGAGGGGAAGGGGTCACCCCTCCACTTT. Protein: CASSLEGKGSPLHF.

This clone has more than one count but fewer than ten. V gene TRBV28 combines with J gene TRBJ1-6; D call uncertain. From germline, CDR1 is MDHEN and CDR2 SYDVKM. The CDR3 loop spans 14 amino acids. Trimming left V 7 bases short and J 12 bases short, with 19 bases between. Here the CDR3 reads CASTSGYGELPLHF. CDR3 coding DNA: TGTGCCAGCACCTCCGGGTACGGCGAACTACCCCTCCACTTT.